Presented here are 15 T cell receptor beta chains from one specimen sequenced in a study of shared clonotypes between healthy human individuals (dated by TCRdb to 2020 to 2022). For the CD8 naive samples, CD45RO-negative cells were positively selected for CCR7, yielding a CD45RA+CCR7+ population from which TemRA cells were excluded. The method behind the library was the immunoSEQ multiplex PCR assay. Entries here come from immuneACCESS through TCRdb and include only in-frame sequences with V and J called. Some clones fail to appear in such tables; in the studies checked, an unresolved V gene covers under half of the shortfall, and the cause of the remainder is unknown. This sample comprises millions of clones, 85% to 95% of them detected only once. The ten most abundant clones make up around 1.7% of the sample. The sequencing sample was made of naive CD8+ T cells from PBMCs. What the cell subset or site label conveys for this sample: CD45RA+CCR7+. These receptor sequences come from a man younger than 35 in good health. Some clones in this sample may be carry-over from other donors' samples.

This clone was observed once. This chain connects TRBV11-2 to TRBJ2-1; possibly TRBD2 for D (5 bases). V shed 5 bases and J shed 6 bases, with 11 bases lying between them. The germline gives CDR1 SGHAT, CDR2 FQNNGV. The CDR3 has 13 residues. As DNA, the CDR3 is TGTGCCAGCAGCCAGGACTGGTTCAATGAGCAGTTCTTC. Translating gives CASSQDWFNEQFF.

The chain has TRBV10-3 and TRBJ2-2, with 8 bases matching TRBD1. J lost 1 base, V lost 5 bases, and 15 bases had no gene match. This CDR3 comprises 19 residues. The germline CDR1 and CDR2 sequences are ENHRY and SYGVKD. CDR3: CAISPYDRRQGRNTGELFF. CDR3 nucleotides: TGTGCCATCAGTCCTTACGACCGACGACAGGGGAGGAACACCGGGGAGCTGTTTTTT.

The V gene is TRBV27, the J gene TRBJ1-2, with 9 bases identical to TRBD1. CDR1 MNHEY and CDR2 SMNVEV come from the germline V gene (reference sequence). CDR3 length: 13 residues. With 8 bases clipped from V and 6 bases from J, the junction kept 7 bases outside the gene matches. The CDR3 is CASGANRGHGYTF. The CDR3 bases are TGTGCCAGCGGGGCTAACAGGGGGCATGGCTACACCTTC.

The rearrangement uses TRBV6-6 and TRBJ2-5; D possibly corresponds to TRBD1 (5 bases). The CDR3 spans 16 residues. The V gene's germline CDR1 is MNHNY and CDR2 SVGAGI (reference sequence). V was pared by 2 bases and J by 1 base, with 14 bases between. This CDR3 reads CASSYTPGYSQETQYF. The CDR3 bases are TGTGCCAGCAGTTACACCCCAGGGTACTCCCAAGAGACCCAGTACTTC.

The chain employs TRBV28 and TRBJ1-3, with unresolved D. Trimming left V 2 bases short and J 4 bases short, with 9 bases between. The V gene's germline CDR1 is MDHEN and CDR2 SYDVKM. There are 14 residues in the CDR3. CDR3 protein: CASSLVAGGNTIYF. For the CDR3, the DNA is TGTGCCAGCAGTTTAGTGGCCGGCGGAAACACCATATATTTT.

V is TRBV5-1 and J is TRBJ2-7; D not certain. CDR1 SGHRS and CDR2 YFSETQ come from the germline V gene. V was trimmed by 3 bases and J by 5 bases, leaving 15 bases between them. The CDR3 covers 14 residues. In DNA, the CDR3 is TGCGCCAGCAGCTCAGTAAGGCCCGTCGACGAGCAGTACTTC. Translated, it gives CASSSVRPVDEQYF. Full variable domain (outside the CDR3, taken from reference TRBV5-1 and TRBJ2-7): KAGVTQTPRYLIKTRGQQVTLSCSPISGHRSVSWYQQTPGQGLQFLFEYFSETQRNKGNFPGRFSGRQFSNSRSEMNVSTLELGDSALYLCASSSVRPVDEQYFGPGTRLTVT.

The gene calls are TRBV4-3 and TRBJ2-7, with 8 bases that match TRBD1. With V trimmed by 5 bases and J by 4 bases, 7 bases remained unmatched. The CDR3 is 14 residues long. The V gene's germline CDR1 is LGHNA and CDR2 YSLEER. In nucleotides, the CDR3 is TGCGCCAGCAGCTGGGGGACAGGTTTGTACGAGCAGTACTTC. It encodes CASSWGTGLYEQYF.

This chain connects TRBV9 to TRBJ1-3, with TRBD1 matching 9 bases. The CDR3 covers 16 residues. Germline CDR1 SGDLS, CDR2 YYNGEE. With 4 bases clipped from V and 4 bases from J, the junction kept 9 bases outside the gene matches. CDR3 protein: CASSRPRDRVGNTIYF. In DNA, the CDR3 is TGTGCCAGCAGCCGCCCCCGGGACAGGGTCGGAAACACCATATATTTT.

CDR3 coding DNA: TGTGCCAGCAGCTCAAACGGTAGCGGGAGCGGGGACAATGAGCAGTTCTTC. Encoded protein: CASSSNGSGSGDNEQFF. The chain is built from TRBV7-3 and TRBJ2-1, with 9 nucleotides matching TRBD2. The CDR3 length is 17 residues. V lost 4 bases to trimming and J lost 5 bases; unmatched junction nucleotides: 12. Germline CDR1 reads SGHTA; CDR2 reads FQGTGA. Supplemented by reference TRBV7-3 and TRBJ2-1, the full variable domain reads GAGVSQTPSNKVTEKGKYVELRCDPISGHTALYWYRQSLGQGPEFLIYFQGTGAADDSGLPNDRFFAVRPEGSVSTLKIQRTERGDSAVYLCASSSNGSGSGDNEQFFGPGTRLTVL.

The genes are TRBV19 and TRBJ2-7; a possible D gene is TRBD1 (5 bases). V was pared by 0 bases and J by 5 bases, with 11 bases between. CDR1 LNHDA and CDR2 SQIVND come from the germline V gene (reference sequence). The CDR3 is made up of 14 amino acids. The CDR3, as DNA: TGTGCCAGTAGTATAGATCGGTGGGGCAACGAGCAGTACTTC. This codes for CASSIDRWGNEQYF.

The chain has TRBV28 and TRBJ2-7, with D perhaps TRBD1 (6 bases). Germline CDR1 and CDR2: MDHEN and SYDVKM. The V and J ends lost 6 bases and 7 bases respectively, with 16 bases between them. This CDR3 contains 13 residues. In DNA, the CDR3 is TGTGCCAGCAGCTTCGACAGGCCACGAGAGCAGTACTTC. Encoded protein: CASSFDRPREQYF.

The chain carries TRBV7-2 and TRBJ2-1; 9 nucleotides line up with TRBD2. The V segment lost 3 bases and the J segment 9 bases; nucleotides outside the gene matches: 6. The germline V gene encodes CDR1 SGHTA and CDR2 FQGNSA. The CDR3 consists of 14 residues. CDR3: CASSFGGRDGEQFF. The CDR3 DNA reads TGTGCCAGCAGCTTCGGCGGGAGGGACGGTGAGCAGTTCTTC.

The rearrangement uses TRBV5-4 and TRBJ1-1, with TRBD1 as a possible D gene (5 bases). Between the trimmed V and J ends, which lost 1 base and 4 bases, there was a span of 8 bases. The CDR3 sequence is 13 residues long. CDR1 and CDR2 from the germline V gene are SGHNT and YYREEE (reference sequence). CDR3 nucleotide sequence: TGTGCCAGCAGCTTGTTTGGGGGCACTGAAGCTTTCTTT. Translation: CASSLFGGTEAFF.

CDR3 in amino acids: CASSPGQGGGGELFF. CDR3 in DNA: TGTGCCAGCAGCCCTGGACAGGGGGGAGGCGGGGAGCTGTTTTTT. The rearrangement uses TRBV7-9 and TRBJ2-2, with 10 bases matching TRBD1. The CDR3 has 15 amino acids. The junction had 7 bases not matched to a gene; V was cut back by 5 bases and J by 7 bases. Germline lookup yields CDR1 SEHNR and CDR2 FQNEAQ (reference sequence).

The chain combines TRBV10-3 with TRBJ2-1; D might be TRBD1 or TRBD2, each matching 7 bases. Trimming removed 0 bases from V and 4 bases from J, with 13 bases in between. Germline V gene lookup returns CDR1 ENHRY and CDR2 SYGVKD. The CDR3 is 16 residues long. CDR3 DNA sequence: TGTGCCATCAGTGAGTCGTGGGAGGGGGCGTACAATGAGCAGTTCTTC. It is translated as CAISESWEGAYNEQFF.